This entry describes one TCR beta chain. Its antigen target is currently unknown. No much larger clone is present one base from it, and per-base qualities are unavailable. The CDR3 runs 16 residues from the cysteine to the phenylalanine. Solely the CDR3 DNA is kept, with 48 bases framed from the first base. Taken from the germline V gene (reference sequence), the CDR1 and CDR2 loops are SGHNT and YYREEE. Relative to germline, V is missing 5 bases and J is missing 1 base, with 11 bases of the junction outside any gene match. This sample stems from a study of PD-L1 blockade in urothelial cancer (dated by TCRdb to the late 2010s). For the study in its entirety: All patients started therapy around 2014 and received atezolizumab 1,200 mg intravenously every 3 weeks. Durable clinical benefit was achieved by nine patients and was not achieved by 20 patients. An ECOG performance status of 0 or 1 was recorded for the patients, and 0 to 3 prior chemotherapy regimens had been received by the patients. In the same patients, pretreatment tumors underwent whole exome sequencing and RNA sequencing in addition to TCR sequencing. Progression-free survival longer than 6 months counted as durable clinical benefit, and TCR features were additionally tested against both progression-free and overall survival. The study, an exploratory multi-omic analysis, examined somatic, immune and clinical correlates of response to PD-L1 blockade with atezolizumab in urothelial cancer. Twenty-nine patients had pretreatment blood TCR-seq, about 25 had at least one posttreatment blood collection, and about 25 had tumor TCR-seq. About nine tenths of the roughly 29 patients were males with bladder-origin urothelial cancer, and about 65% of the roughly 30 reported a prior smoking history. Blood samples gave a median of around 140,000 T cells and 77,000 or so unique TCRs, with a median clonality of approximately 0.078. Pretreatment tumor samples, along with matched peripheral blood collected serially before and after atezolizumab treatment, underwent TCR sequencing. Blood samples were analyzed at 3 weeks after treatment start (second dose) and at 6 weeks after treatment start.

The cohort included 29 patients with locally advanced or metastatic urothelial carcinoma who were treated at Memorial Sloan Kettering on a trial protocol. Peripheral blood mononuclear cells were collected pretreatment and during treatment, with between 1 and 8 total time points per patient. The Qiagen DNeasy Blood extraction kit was used to purify genomic DNA from total PBMCs and from tumor samples. PBMCs were collected pretreatment and during treatment and were isolated and stored as previously described. Results and caveats for the whole study, not just this receptor: A pretreatment peripheral blood TCR clonality below the median was linked to improved progression-free and overall survival. Because the sample size was small (n ≈ 29) and many of the analyses were exploratory, the results are meant to be hypothesis-generating. At 3 weeks after the start of treatment, tumor-associated TCR clones in peripheral blood had expanded more in patients with durable benefit (n ≈ 20, p = 0.022).

Each PCR received spiked-in synthetic TCR analog templates so that absolute template abundance could be estimated from read counts. TCRbeta CDR3 regions were amplified from genomic DNA with bias-controlled V and J gene primers using the immunoSEQ assay. Sequencing of rearranged TCRbeta segments was done at approximately 20X coverage. Under the source paper's analysis protocol: Clustering was used to correct sequencing errors, and CDR3s were annotated against IMGT so that V, D and J genes could be assigned. Downstream analyses used only productive TCRbeta rearrangements and left out out-of-frame or stop-codon sequences. To compute clonality, Shannon entropy was normalized by the log of the number of unique productive sequences and then subtracted from one. Clones differing between time points or between blood and tumor were identified by Fisher's exact test with Benjamini-Hochberg correction at adjusted p below 0.01. TCRdb holds this immuneACCESS table with in-frame rearrangements only. Some clones are missing; in checked studies, unresolved V genes explain under half, and the rest has no known cause. V, J and clone size are taken as reported in that table, and D and trimming were inferred from the DNA itself. In this sample the table shows some 77,000 clones, roughly 87% of which occur a single time. Of the sample, 5% to 7% falls within the top ten clones.

The clonotype originates from a woman aged 70-85 years with urothelial cancer. The sequences come from PBMCs, collected around atezolizumab (anti-PD-L1) treatment. The V and J segments used are TRBV5-4 and TRBJ1-2; TRBD1 fits 7 bases in the junction. The nucleotides read TGTGCCAGCAGTCCCACGGCGGGACAGAGTAACTATGGCTACACCTTC. Its coded protein is CASSPTAGQSNYGYTF.